This T cell receptor beta chain was sequenced for a study of T-cell memory formation after mild COVID-19. Overall study context: Largely donor-specific sequence clusters came from a couple of donors.

Study-wide results and limits: Memory from before infection featured some responding clones, which suggests cross-reactive memory joined. Later expanders leaned toward CD4+, whereas clones contracting from day 15 to 85 were balanced CD4/CD8.

5'RACE with constant-segment primers built TCRalpha and TCRbeta cDNA libraries with UMIs. MiXCR was run by TCRdb on the 5' RACE reads, yielding one entry per CDR3 protein. This sample has about 190,000 distinct CDR3 sequences; 15% to 20% occur once, and the top ten carry 2.4%. With respect to this clonotype: The target antigen is unknown.

Sequenced: PBMCs or a T cell subset sorted from them (not recorded which). The clonotype originates from an adult woman who had mild COVID-19 (a few samples of this study predate the infection). Cell type and time point are not known.

The CDR3 protein is CASSLSGVTLANTIYF. For the CDR3, the DNA is TGTGCCAGCAGCTTATCGGGGGTGACCCTCGCAAACACCATATATTTT. The gene calls are TRBV7-9 and TRBJ1-3; TRBD1 might be the D (5 bases). With 2 bases removed from V and 6 bases from J, the gap between germline ends came to 17 bases. From germline, CDR1 is SEHNR and CDR2 FQNEAQ (reference sequence). This CDR3 spans 16 amino acids. Drawing the rest from reference TRBV7-9 and TRBJ1-3, the complete variable domain is DTGVSQNPRHKITKRGQNVTFRCDPISEHNRLYWYRQTLGQGPEFLTYFQNEAQLEKSRLLSDRFSAERPKGSFSTLEIQRTEQGDSAMYLCASSLSGVTLANTIYFGEGSWLTVV.